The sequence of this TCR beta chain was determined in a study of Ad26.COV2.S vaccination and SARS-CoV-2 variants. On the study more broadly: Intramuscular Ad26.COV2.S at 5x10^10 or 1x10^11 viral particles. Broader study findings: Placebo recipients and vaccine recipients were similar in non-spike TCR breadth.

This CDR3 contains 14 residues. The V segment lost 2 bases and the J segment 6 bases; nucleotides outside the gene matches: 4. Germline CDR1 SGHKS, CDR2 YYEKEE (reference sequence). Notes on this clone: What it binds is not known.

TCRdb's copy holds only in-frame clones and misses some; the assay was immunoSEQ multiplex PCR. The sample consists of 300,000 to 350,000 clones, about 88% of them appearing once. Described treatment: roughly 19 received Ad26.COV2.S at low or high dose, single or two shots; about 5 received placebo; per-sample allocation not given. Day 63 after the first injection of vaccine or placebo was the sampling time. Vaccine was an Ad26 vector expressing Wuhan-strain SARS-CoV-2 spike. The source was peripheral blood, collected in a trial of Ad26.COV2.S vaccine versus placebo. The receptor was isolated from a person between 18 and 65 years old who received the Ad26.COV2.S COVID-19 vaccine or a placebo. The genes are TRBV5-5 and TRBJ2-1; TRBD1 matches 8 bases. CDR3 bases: TGTGCCAGCAGCTTCCGGACAGGGAGCAATGAGCAGTTCTTC. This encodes CASSFRTGSNEQFF.